This is a list of T cell receptor beta chains from one sample in a study of blood T cell repertoires in COVID-19. Clones were read by immunoSEQ multiplex PCR, and TCRdb kept only the in-frame ones, dropping some. The sample includes hundreds of thousands of clones, roughly 85% of them seen just once. The sample comprised PBMCs or T cells enriched from blood (not recorded which). These receptors originate from a man aged 40-50 years who had been exposed to COVID-19. The CDR3 runs from the conserved cysteine through the conserved F or W. D genes are given only for firm matches. Size tells how often a clone was seen (once, few, many) or the class of an expanded clone, and some rows leave it out.

13	TRBJ2-3	TRBV29-1	once	TRBD2	TGCAGCGTTAGCGGGAGCGACACAGATACGCAGTATTTT	CSVSGSDTDTQYF
15	TRBJ1-1	TRBV28	-	-	TGTGCCAGCAGTGCTTTGACAGCGGGGCACACTGAAGCTTTCTTT	CASSALTAGHTEAFF
15	TRBJ2-2	TRBV6-5	-	-	TGTGCCAGCAGTTACTGGTCCGGGATCCATGGGGAGCTGTTTTTT	CASSYWSGIHGELFF
16	TRBJ1-2	TRBV5-1	-	-	TGCGCCAGCAGCCCCATCGGCGGACGGACTTTAGGGGGCTACACCTTC	CASSPIGGRTLGGYTF
14	TRBJ2-7	TRBV10-1	-	TRBD2	TGCGCCAGCCTCCCGACTAGCGGGAACTACGAGCAGTACTTC	CASLPTSGNYEQYF
12	TRBJ2-3	TRBV29-1	-	-	TGCAGCGTGTGGCGAGGGGGAGATACGCAGTATTTT	CSVWRGGDTQYF
14	TRBJ1-2	TRBV3-1/TRBV3-2	-	-	TGTGCCAGCAGCCAAAGCTCCGGGCCGGGAGGCTACACCTTC	CASSQSSGPGGYTF
14	TRBJ2-5	TRBV19	-	TRBD1	TGTGCCAGTAGGCCGGGACAGGGGAAAGAGACCCAGTACTTC	CASRPGQGKETQYF
12	TRBJ1-1	TRBV7-9	-	-	TGTGCCAGCAGCTTATTCGTCACTGAAGCTTTCTTT	CASSLFVTEAFF
14	TRBJ2-1	TRBV5-1	-	-	TGCGCCAGCAGCGGGGATCGGGGCTACAATGAGCAGTTCTTC	CASSGDRGYNEQFF
13	TRBJ1-1	TRBV12-3/TRBV12-4	-	TRBD1	TGTGCCAGCAGTTCTCAGGGGGCGCTTGGGGCTTTCTTT	CASSSQGALGAFF
19	TRBJ2-1	TRBV24-1	-	TRBD2	TGTGCCACCAGTGAACCCGGGGGGTTTAGCGGGACCCCCAAGGATGAGCAGTTCTTC	CATSEPGGFSGTPKDEQFF
13	TRBJ2-7	TRBV29-1	-	-	TGCAGCGTTGTAACGGACAGTCCCTACGAGCAGTACTTC	CSVVTDSPYEQYF
15	TRBJ1-2	TRBV9	-	-	TGTGCCAGCAGCGCGGGGGGACTCTTTGCGGCTGGCTACACCTTC	CASSAGGLFAAGYTF
15	TRBJ2-1	TRBV5-1	once	-	TGCGCCAGCAGCTTGGCTCGGGTTGGGGGGAATGAGCAGTTCTTC	CASSLARVGGNEQFF
12	TRBJ2-1	TRBV7-2	-	-	TGTGCCAGCAGCAGGGGTGCTGCTGAGCAGTTCTTC	CASSRGAAEQFF
13	TRBJ1-5	TRBV30	once	TRBD1	TGTGCCTGGAGAGGGGACAGGGCTCAGCCCCAGCATTTT	CAWRGDRAQPQHF
15	TRBJ1-3	TRBV6-5	few	-	TGTGCCAGCAGACGATCGGGACAACTTGGAAACACCATATATTTT	CASRRSGQLGNTIYF